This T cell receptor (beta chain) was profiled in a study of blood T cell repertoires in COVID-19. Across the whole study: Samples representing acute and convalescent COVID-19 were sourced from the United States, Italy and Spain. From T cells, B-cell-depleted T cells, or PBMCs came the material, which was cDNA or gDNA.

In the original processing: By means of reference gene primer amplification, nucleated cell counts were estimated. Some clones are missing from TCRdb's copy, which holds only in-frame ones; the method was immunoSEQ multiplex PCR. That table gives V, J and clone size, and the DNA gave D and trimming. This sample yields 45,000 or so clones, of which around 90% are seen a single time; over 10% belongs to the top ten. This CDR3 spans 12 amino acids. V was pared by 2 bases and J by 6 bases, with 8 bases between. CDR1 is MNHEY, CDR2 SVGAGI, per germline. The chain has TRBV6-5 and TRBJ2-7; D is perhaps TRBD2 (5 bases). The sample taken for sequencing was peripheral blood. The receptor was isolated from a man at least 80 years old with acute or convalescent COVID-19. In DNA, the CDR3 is TGTGCCAGCAGTTACCGCGGGTCCGAGCAGTACTTC. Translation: CASSYRGSEQYF.